This T cell receptor beta chain emerged from a study of cytomegalovirus exposure and HLA in healthy donors. Primers: 60 Vbeta forward and 13 Jbeta reverse. Sequenced by immunoSEQ multiplex PCR; TCRdb stores in-frame clones only, minus some. The sample records 150,000 to 200,000 clones, approximately 80% being singletons. Study-wide results and limits: Highly shared sequence variants in one cluster were likely a sequencing artifact.

CDR3 length: 13 amino acids. The germline V and J ends were trimmed by 0 bases and 7 bases, with 10 bases remaining between them. Germline V gives CDR1 MGHRA, CDR2 YSYEKL. Note on this clone: Its cognate antigen is unknown.

This chain uses TRBV4-1 with TRBJ2-7; no definite D call. This sequence was found in a female donor in good health and CMV-seronegative. The sequenced sample consisted of PBMCs. In nucleotides, the CDR3 is TGCGCCAGCAGCCAAGAACAGAGTTGGGAGCAGTACTTC. Its protein is CASSQEQSWEQYF.